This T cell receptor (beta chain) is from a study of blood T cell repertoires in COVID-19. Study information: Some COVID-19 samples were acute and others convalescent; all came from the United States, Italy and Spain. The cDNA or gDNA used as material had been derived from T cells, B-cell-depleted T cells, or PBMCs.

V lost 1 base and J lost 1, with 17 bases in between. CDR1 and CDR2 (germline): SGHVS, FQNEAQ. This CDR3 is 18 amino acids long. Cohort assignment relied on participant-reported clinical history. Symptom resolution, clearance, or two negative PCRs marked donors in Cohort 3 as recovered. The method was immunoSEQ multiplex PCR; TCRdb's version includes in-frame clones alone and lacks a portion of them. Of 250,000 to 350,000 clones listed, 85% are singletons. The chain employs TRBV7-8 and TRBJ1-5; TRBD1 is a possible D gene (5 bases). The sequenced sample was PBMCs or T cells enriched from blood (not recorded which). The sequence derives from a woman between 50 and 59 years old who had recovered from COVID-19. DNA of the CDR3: TGTGCCAGCAGCTTAGAGGGCCTCAGGGATCACAGCAATCAGCCCCAGCATTTT. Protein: CASSLEGLRDHSNQPQHF.